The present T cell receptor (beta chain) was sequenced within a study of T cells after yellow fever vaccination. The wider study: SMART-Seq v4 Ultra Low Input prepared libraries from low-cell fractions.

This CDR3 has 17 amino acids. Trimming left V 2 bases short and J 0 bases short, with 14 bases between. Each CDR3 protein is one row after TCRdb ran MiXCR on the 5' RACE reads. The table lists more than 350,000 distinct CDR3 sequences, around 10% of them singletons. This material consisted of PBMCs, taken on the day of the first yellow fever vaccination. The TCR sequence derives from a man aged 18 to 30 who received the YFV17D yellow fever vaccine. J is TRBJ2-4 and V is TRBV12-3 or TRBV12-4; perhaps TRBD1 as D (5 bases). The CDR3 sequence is CASSLRRQQRAKNIQYF. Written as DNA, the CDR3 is TGTGCCAGCAGTTTACGGAGACAGCAACGAGCCAAAAACATTCAGTACTTC.